This T cell receptor beta chain comes out of a study of response to subunit inactivated influenza vaccine. Study results and limitations: It was the authors' suggestion that each seasonal influenza vaccination recruits few new T cells.

This clonotype was observed a few times. Its antigen is still unknown. CDR1 MDHEN and CDR2 SYDVKM come from the germline V gene. The CDR3 is made up of 14 amino acids. V shed 7 bases and J shed 1 base, with 8 bases lying between them. TCRdb redid the calling of the RT-PCR reads with MiXCR, one entry per CDR3 protein. The table lists 500,000 to 550,000 distinct CDR3 sequences, approximately 7.3% of them singletons. Sample: PBMCs from blood, taken roughly 24 months after vaccination. This sequence was found in a man in his fifties or sixties who received an inactivated influenza vaccine. This chain joins TRBV28 and TRBJ2-6; no definite D call. The CDR3 DNA reads TGTGCCAGCATTTCGATATCTGGGGCCAACGTCCTGACTTTC. Residues: CASISISGANVLTF.